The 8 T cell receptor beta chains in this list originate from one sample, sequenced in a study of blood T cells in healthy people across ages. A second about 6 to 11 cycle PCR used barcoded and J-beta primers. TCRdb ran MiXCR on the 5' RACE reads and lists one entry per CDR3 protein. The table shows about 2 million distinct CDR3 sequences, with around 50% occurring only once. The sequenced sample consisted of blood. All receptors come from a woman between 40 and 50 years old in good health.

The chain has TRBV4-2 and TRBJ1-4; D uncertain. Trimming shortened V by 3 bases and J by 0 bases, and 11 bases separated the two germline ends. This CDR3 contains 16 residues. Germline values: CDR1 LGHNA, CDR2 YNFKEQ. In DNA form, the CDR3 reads TGTGCCAGCAGCCACGGCGACACGACAACTAATGAAAAACTGTTTTTT. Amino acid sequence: CASSHGDTTTNEKLFF.

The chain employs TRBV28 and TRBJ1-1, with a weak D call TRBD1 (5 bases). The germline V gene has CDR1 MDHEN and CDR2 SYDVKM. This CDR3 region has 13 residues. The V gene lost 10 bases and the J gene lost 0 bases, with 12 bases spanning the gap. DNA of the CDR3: TGTGCCACCGCCGGACATATGAACACTGAAGCTTTCTTT. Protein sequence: CATAGHMNTEAFF.

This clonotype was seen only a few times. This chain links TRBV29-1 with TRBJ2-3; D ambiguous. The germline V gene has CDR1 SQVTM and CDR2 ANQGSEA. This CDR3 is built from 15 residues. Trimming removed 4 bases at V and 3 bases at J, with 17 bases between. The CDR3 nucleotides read TGCAGCGTTGGTAAGAGCACCTCACCGACAGATACGCAGTATTTT. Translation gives CSVGKSTSPTDTQYF.

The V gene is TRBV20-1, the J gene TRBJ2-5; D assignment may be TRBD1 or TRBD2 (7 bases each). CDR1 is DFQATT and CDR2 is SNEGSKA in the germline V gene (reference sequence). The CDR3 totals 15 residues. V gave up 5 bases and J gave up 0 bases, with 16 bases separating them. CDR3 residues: CSAEQGRDNQETQYF. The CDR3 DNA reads TGCAGTGCTGAACAGGGGAGGGATAACCAAGAGACCCAGTACTTC.

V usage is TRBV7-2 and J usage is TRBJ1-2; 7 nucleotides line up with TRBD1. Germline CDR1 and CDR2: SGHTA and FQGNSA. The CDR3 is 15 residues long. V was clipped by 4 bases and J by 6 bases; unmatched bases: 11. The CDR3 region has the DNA TGTGCCAGCAGCTCTTACCAGACAGGGCGAAATGGCTACACCTTC. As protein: CASSSYQTGRNGYTF.

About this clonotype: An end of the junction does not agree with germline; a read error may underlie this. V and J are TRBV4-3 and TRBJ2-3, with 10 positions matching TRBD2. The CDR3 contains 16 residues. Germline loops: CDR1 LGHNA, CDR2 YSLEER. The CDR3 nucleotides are TGCGCCGGCAGCCAAACGACTAGCGGGAGCACAGATACGCAGTATTTT. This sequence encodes CAGSQTTSGSTDTQYF.

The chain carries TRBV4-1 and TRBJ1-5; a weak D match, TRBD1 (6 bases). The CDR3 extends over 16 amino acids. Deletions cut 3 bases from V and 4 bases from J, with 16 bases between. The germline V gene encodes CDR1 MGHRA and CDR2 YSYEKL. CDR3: CASSHPQGGGNQPQHF. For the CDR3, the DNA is TGCGCCAGCAGCCACCCACAGGGTGGGGGGAATCAGCCCCAGCATTTT.

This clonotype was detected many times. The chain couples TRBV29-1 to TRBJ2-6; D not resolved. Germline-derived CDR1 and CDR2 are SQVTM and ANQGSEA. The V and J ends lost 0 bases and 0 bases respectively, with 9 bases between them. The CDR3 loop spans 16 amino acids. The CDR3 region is CSVEERHHSGANVLTF. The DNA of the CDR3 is TGCAGCGTTGAAGAACGACACCACTCTGGGGCCAACGTCCTGACTTTC.